The sequence of this T cell receptor (beta chain) was determined in a study of Ad26.COV2.S vaccination and SARS-CoV-2 variants. Study in general: Dosing was one shot or two shots 56 days apart.

This sample's treatment: around 19 received Ad26.COV2.S at low or high dose, single or two shots; 5 received placebo; per-sample allocation not given. Repertoires come from day 63 after the first vaccine or placebo injection. Repertoires were generated with immunoSEQ multiplex PCR, while TCRdb's copy carries only in-frame clones and drops some. The sample yields around 450,000 clones, 90% seen once. Germline CDR1 reads SGHDT; CDR2 reads YYEEEE. The CDR3 is 15 amino acids. The V segment lost 1 base and the J segment 3 bases; nucleotides outside the gene matches: 2. The chain uses TRBV5-6 and TRBJ2-1; 9 bases agree with TRBD2. This TCR came from a person aged 18 to 65 who received the Ad26.COV2.S COVID-19 vaccine or a placebo. Source: peripheral blood, taken in a trial of Ad26.COV2.S vaccine versus placebo. The CDR3 region is CASSLRGRGYNEQFF. The CDR3 nucleotides are TGTGCCAGCAGCTTGCGCGGGAGGGGCTACAATGAGCAGTTCTTC. Using reference TRBV5-6 and TRBJ2-1 for the parts outside the CDR3, the full variable domain is DAGVTQSPTHLIKTRGQQVTLRCSPKSGHDTVSWYQQALGQGPQFIFQYYEEEERQRGNFPDRFSGHQFPNYSSELNVNALLLGDSALYLCASSLRGRGYNEQFFGPGTRLTVL.